This TCR beta chain derives from a study of T-cell memory formation after mild COVID-19. Overall study: Clustering of TCRs was largely donor specific. Findings and limits, study-wide: Contracting CD4+ clones were located mainly in CM and EM, and CD8+ clones in EMRA. There was no confirmation that second-wave clones peaking on day 37 were SARS-CoV-2 specific.

TCR alpha and TCR beta cDNA libraries carrying sample barcodes and UMIs were produced by 5'RACE using constant-segment primers. From the 5' RACE reads, TCRdb called clonotypes with MiXCR, one entry per CDR3 protein. The sample holds roughly 480,000 distinct CDR3 sequences, roughly 25% seen once. This clonotype was found a few times. Its antigen is unidentified. The CDR3 is 15 amino acids. CDR1 and CDR2 from the germline V gene are MNHEY and SVGEGT. The V end lost 7 bases, the J end lost 1 base, and 16 bases lay between the germline ends. The chain links TRBV6-2 or TRBV6-3 to TRBJ1-1; no definite D call. The material sequenced was PBMCs or a T cell subset sorted from them (not recorded which). The receptor was isolated from an adult woman who had mild COVID-19 (a few samples of this study predate the infection). Cell type and time point are not known. CDR3 nucleotide sequence: TGTGCCAGCACGATCCCTCAGGACCAGAACACTGAAGCTTTCTTT. Protein: CASTIPQDQNTEAFF.